Listed here are 25 T cell receptor beta chains from one sample, sequenced in a study of PD-L1 blockade in urothelial cancer. Sequencing was performed with immunoSEQ multiplex PCR; in TCRdb, only in-frame clones are kept and a portion is missing. In the table there are about 32,000 clones, roughly 38% of which are singletons. Sequencing used tumor tissue, obtained before atezolizumab (anti-PD-L1) treatment. These receptors all come from a man in his sixties with urothelial cancer.

Only a few counts were recorded for this clone. The genes are TRBV7-2 and TRBJ1-5; 8 positions agree with TRBD1. This CDR3 is 13 amino acids long. CDR1 SGHTA and CDR2 FQGNSA come from the germline V gene. V lost 10 bases, J lost 7 bases, and 9 bases stayed unmatched. In DNA, the CDR3 is TGTGCCACCAGGATAGACAGGGGACAGCCCCAGCATTTT. This gives the protein CATRIDRGQPQHF.

The V call is TRBV28, the J call TRBJ1-5; D may be TRBD1 (6 bases). This CDR3 is 14 amino acids long. V lost 6 bases, J lost 7 bases, and 16 bases lay in between. Germline CDR1 and CDR2: MDHEN and SYDVKM. This CDR3 is CASSTAGAGQPQHF. CDR3 in DNA: TGTGCCAGCAGCACAGCAGGGGCCGGACAGCCCCAGCATTTT.

This chain joins TRBV19 and TRBJ1-1; the D is unclear. The CDR3 runs 13 residues. Between the trimmed V and J ends, which lost 3 bases and 1 base, there was a span of 6 bases. Germline loops: CDR1 LNHDA, CDR2 SQIVND (reference sequence). As DNA, the CDR3 is TGTGCCAGTAGTATTACAGCGAACACTGAAGCTTTCTTT. Translated: CASSITANTEAFF.

The chain has TRBV10-1 and TRBJ2-2, with TRBD1 matching over 8 bases. V was pared by 4 bases and J by 5 bases, with 0 bases of the junction left unmatched. Germline V CDR1 and CDR2: WNHNN, SYGVQD (reference sequence). The CDR3 is made up of 13 amino acids. CDR3 amino acids: CASSGTGTGELFF. CDR3 sequence (DNA): TGCGCCAGCAGTGGGACAGGGACCGGGGAGCTGTTTTTT.

At least ten counts were recorded for this clone. V gene TRBV11-3 combines with J gene TRBJ2-1; 7 bases are a match to TRBD1. The junction had 16 bases not matched to a gene; V was cut back by 4 bases and J by 4 bases. This CDR3 has 18 amino acids. The germline gives CDR1 SGHNT, CDR2 YENEEA. CDR3 DNA: TGTGCCAGCAGCTCCCTACTCGTCGGGACAGCCACGTACAATGAGCAGTTCTTC. Its protein is CASSSLLVGTATYNEQFF.

This clone has at least ten counts. The chain uses TRBV11-3 and TRBJ2-7, with 9 nucleotides matching TRBD2. The germline V gene encodes CDR1 SGHNT and CDR2 YENEEA. CDR3 length equals 14 residues. V lost 2 bases to trimming and J lost 4 bases; unmatched junction nucleotides: 3. The CDR3 loop reads CASSLWAGGYEQYF. Written as DNA, the CDR3 is TGTGCCAGCAGCTTATGGGCGGGAGGGTACGAGCAGTACTTC.

The chain links TRBV11-3 to TRBJ2-3; the D gene is possibly TRBD2 (6 bases). V was cut by 3 bases and J by 2 bases, with 12 bases left in between. The CDR3 has 15 amino acids. In germline, CDR1 is SGHNT, CDR2 YENEEA. The DNA for the CDR3 is TGTGCCAGCAGCTTTGCCGGGGGTTACACAGATACGCAGTATTTT. This codes for CASSFAGGYTDTQYF.

V and J are TRBV15 and TRBJ2-1, with 7 positions matching TRBD2. Germline values: CDR1 LNHNV, CDR2 YYDKDF (reference sequence). The trim removed 3 bases at V and 6 bases at J, leaving 5 bases unmatched. The CDR3 totals 14 residues. The chain's CDR3 is CATSSSRGVNEQFF. The CDR3, as DNA: TGTGCCACCAGCAGCTCCCGGGGGGTCAATGAGCAGTTCTTC.

The rearrangement uses TRBV5-1 and TRBJ1-4; 8 nucleotides agree with TRBD1. The CDR3 runs 15 residues. Germline CDR1 reads SGHRS; CDR2 reads YFSETQ. V dropped 3 bases and J dropped 5; count of bases not matched to a gene: 6. DNA of the CDR3: TGCGCCAGCAGCTATCGGACAGGGACGAATGAAAAACTGTTTTTT. Protein product: CASSYRTGTNEKLFF. Drawing the rest from reference TRBV5-1 and TRBJ1-4, the complete variable domain is KAGVTQTPRYLIKTRGQQVTLSCSPISGHRSVSWYQQTPGQGLQFLFEYFSETQRNKGNFPGRFSGRQFSNSRSEMNVSTLELGDSALYLCASSYRTGTNEKLFFGSGTQLSVL.

The chain employs TRBV19 and TRBJ2-2; D remains ambiguous. Trimming removed 11 bases at V and 5 bases at J, with 15 bases between. The CDR3 consists of 13 residues. CDR1 is LNHDA, CDR2 SQIVND, per germline (reference sequence). The DNA for the CDR3 is TGTGCCTCGGATATAGACGGGACCGGGGAGCTGTTTTTT. Translation: CASDIDGTGELFF.

This clone appeared many times. The chain combines TRBV9 with TRBJ1-2, with a tentative D call TRBD1 (5 bases). Germline V gene data show CDR1 as SGDLS and CDR2 as YYNGEE. The CDR3 extends over 14 amino acids. V lost 1 base, J lost 8 bases, and 15 bases lay in between. The CDR3 nucleotides read TGTGCCAGCAGCGTATTTACCGGGACCGGAGGCTACACCTTC. Translation: CASSVFTGTGGYTF.

This chain links TRBV11-3 with TRBJ1-3; 7 nucleotides align to TRBD1. The CDR3 extends over 17 amino acids. V was pared by 3 bases and J by 2 bases, with 10 bases of the junction left unmatched. Germline V gene sequence: CDR1 SGHNT, CDR2 YENEEA. CDR3 nucleotides: TGTGCCAGCAGCTTCCGCGCAGGGGGATATACTGGAAACACCATATATTTT. This codes for CASSFRAGGYTGNTIYF.

In its sample, this clone was seen a few times. V and J are TRBV6-8 and TRBJ2-1; 7 bases align to TRBD2. Losses at the gene ends were 2 bases for V and 7 bases for J; bases not matched to a gene: 5. From germline, CDR1 is MNHGY and CDR2 SAAAGT. The length of the CDR3 is 14 residues. CDR3 amino acids: CASSYDRGVNEQFF. CDR3 nucleotides: TGTGCCAGCAGTTACGATCGGGGGGTAAATGAGCAGTTCTTC.

This clone qualifies as medium-sized (0.01 to 0.1%). The chain joins TRBV6-8 to TRBJ2-5; D tentatively reads TRBD1 or TRBD2 (5 bases each). CDR1 is MNHGY, CDR2 SAAAGT, per germline. This CDR3 region has 13 residues. The V gene lost 6 bases and the J gene lost 4 bases, with 12 bases spanning the gap. For the CDR3, the DNA is TGTGCCAGCAGGAGGGACCGCAGAGAGACCCAGTACTTC. Amino acid sequence: CASRRDRRETQYF.

This clone has only a few counts. The V and J genes are TRBV6-4 and TRBJ1-4; D uncertain. CDR3 size: 11 residues. Germline loops: CDR1 MRHNA, CDR2 SNTAGT. V was clipped by 7 bases and J by 13 bases, with 13 bases between them. The CDR3 loop reads CASTSLYGLFF. CDR3 sequence (DNA): TGTGCCAGCACCTCTCTGTACGGACTGTTTTTT.

This clone was picked up a small number of times. One end of the junction fails to match germline, which may point to a read error. The chain is built from TRBV11-3 and TRBJ2-5, with TRBD2 identical over 12 bases. Germline V CDR1 and CDR2: SGHNT, YENEEA. The CDR3 extends over 18 amino acids. The CDR3 bases are TGTGCTAGCAGCTTAGTAGGGACTAGCGGGCGGAGTCAAGAGACCCAGTACTTC. Protein sequence: CASSLVGTSGRSQETQYF.

The rearrangement joins TRBV6-8 to TRBJ2-2, with 7 bases aligning to TRBD1. The CDR3 is made up of 17 amino acids. V lost 2 bases to trimming and J lost 4 bases; unmatched junction nucleotides: 10. In germline, CDR1 is MNHGY, CDR2 SAAAGT. Here the CDR3 DNA reads TGTGCCAGCAGTTACCGTTTCAGGGGGATCAGCACCGGGGAGCTGTTTTTT. This sequence encodes CASSYRFRGISTGELFF.

The J gene is TRBJ1-5, the V gene TRBV19; D not resolved. This CDR3 comprises 13 residues. CDR1 and CDR2 from the germline V gene are LNHDA and SQIVND (reference sequence). Trimming shortened V by 9 bases and J by 2 bases, and 11 bases separated the two germline ends. The CDR3: CASQRGRNQPQHF. DNA of the CDR3: TGTGCCAGCCAACGGGGTCGCAATCAGCCCCAGCATTTT.

The table lists this clone with a few counts. The CDR3: CASSRNRVAVDEKLFF. The CDR3 DNA sequence: TGTGCCAGTAGCCGAAACAGGGTAGCGGTCGATGAAAAACTGTTTTTT. The V call is TRBV19, the J call TRBJ1-4, with TRBD1 as a possible D gene (6 bases). The germline V and J ends were trimmed by 6 bases and 6 bases, with 20 bases remaining between them. The CDR3 covers 16 residues. CDR1 and CDR2 (germline): LNHDA, SQIVND (reference sequence).

The CDR3 region is CASSDEGATEAFF. CDR3 DNA sequence: TGCGCCAGCAGTGACGAGGGAGCCACTGAAGCTTTCTTT. This sequence joins TRBV10-2 and TRBJ1-1; no definite D call. Germline V gene sequence: CDR1 WSHSY, CDR2 SAAADI. The CDR3 runs to 13 residues. V lost 3 bases and J lost 4, with 9 bases in between.

This clone occurred a few times. V usage is TRBV4-1 and J usage is TRBJ1-3, with 10 bases aligning to TRBD1. The ends lost 3 bases at V and 4 bases at J; junction bases unmatched: 12. CDR1 is MGHRA and CDR2 is YSYEKL in the germline V gene. This CDR3 spans 18 amino acids. The CDR3 loop is CASSQRPDRGSRGNTIYF. CDR3 in DNA: TGCGCCAGCAGCCAGAGACCGGACAGGGGGTCAAGAGGAAACACCATATATTTT.

This clone was seen a single time. The chain combines TRBV19 with TRBJ1-5; D possibly corresponds to TRBD1 (5 bases). V lost 4 bases and J 2 bases, leaving 15 bases between the germline ends. CDR1 is LNHDA, CDR2 SQIVND, per germline (reference sequence). This CDR3 has 16 residues. Written as DNA, the CDR3 is TGTGCCAGTAGTACCACAGGCGGCGGTGGCAATCAGCCCCAGCATTTT. It codes for CASSTTGGGGNQPQHF.

This chain joins TRBV30 and TRBJ1-1; 7 nucleotides line up with TRBD1. The J segment lost 1 base and the V segment lost 4 bases, leaving 3 bases of the junction unmatched. In germline, CDR1 is GTSNPN, CDR2 SVGIG (reference sequence). This CDR3 has 13 amino acids. CDR3: CAWTKGANTEAFF. CDR3 coding DNA: TGTGCCTGGACCAAGGGGGCGAACACTGAAGCTTTCTTT.

The chain recombines TRBV19 with TRBJ1-2; 9 nucleotides agree with TRBD1. This CDR3 is 14 amino acids long. V dropped 5 bases and J dropped 6; count of bases not matched to a gene: 7. CDR1 and CDR2 (germline): LNHDA, SQIVND (reference sequence). The CDR3 sequence: CASSAPGQGHGYTF. The CDR3 DNA follows: TGTGCCAGTAGTGCACCGGGACAGGGACATGGCTACACCTTC.

This clone was detected many times. The chain recombines TRBV11-3 with TRBJ2-5, with D perhaps TRBD1 (5 bases). Trimming removed 5 bases at V and 4 bases at J, with 17 bases between. The germline V gene encodes CDR1 SGHNT and CDR2 YENEEA. The CDR3 runs 15 residues. CDR3 coding DNA: TGTGCCAGCAGCGGGATCAGGGTTGGTGGAGAGACCCAGTACTTC. Residues: CASSGIRVGGETQYF.